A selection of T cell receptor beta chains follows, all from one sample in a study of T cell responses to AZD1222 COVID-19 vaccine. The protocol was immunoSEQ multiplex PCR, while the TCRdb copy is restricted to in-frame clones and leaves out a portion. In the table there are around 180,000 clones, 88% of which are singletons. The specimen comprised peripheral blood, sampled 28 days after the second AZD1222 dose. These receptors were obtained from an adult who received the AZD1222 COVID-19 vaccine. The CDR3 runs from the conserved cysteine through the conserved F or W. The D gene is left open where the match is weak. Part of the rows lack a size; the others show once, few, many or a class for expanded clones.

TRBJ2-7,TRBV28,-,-,TGTGCCAGCAGTACACCAGACAGGGAGGGCGAGCAGTACTTC,CASSTPDREGEQYF
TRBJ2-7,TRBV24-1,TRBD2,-,TGTGCCACCAGTGAGGGAGCGGGAGGGCCTAGCGAGCAGTACTTC,CATSEGAGGPSEQYF
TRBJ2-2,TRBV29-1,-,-,TGCAGCGTTGAAAGAGGCGGCTTCACCGGGGAGCTGTTTTTT,CSVERGGFTGELFF
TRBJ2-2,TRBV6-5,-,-,TGTGCCAGCAGTTACGGGGGGAGAGGGGAGCTGTTTTTT,CASSYGGRGELFF
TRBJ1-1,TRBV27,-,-,TGTGCCAGCAGTTCCTCCGGGGCCATGAACACTGAAGCTTTCTTT,CASSSSGAMNTEAFF
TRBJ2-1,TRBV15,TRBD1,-,TGTGCCACCAGCACCAGGGACAGGGGGGTCTACAATGAGCAGTTCTTC,CATSTRDRGVYNEQFF
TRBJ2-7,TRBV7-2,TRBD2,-,TGTGCCAGCACGCCGGGACTAGCGGTCTCCTACGAGCAGTACTTC,CASTPGLAVSYEQYF
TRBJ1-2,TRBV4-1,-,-,TGCGCCAGCAGCCAAGGCCTGGTAGCAAACTACACCTTC,CASSQGLVANYTF
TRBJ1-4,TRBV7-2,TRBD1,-,TGTGCCAGCAGCTTGGGACAGGGTACAGGTGATGAAAAACTGTTTTTT,CASSLGQGTGDEKLFF
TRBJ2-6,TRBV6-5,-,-,TGTGCCAGCGGGACGGATAGCTCTGGGGCCAACGTCCTGACTTTC,CASGTDSSGANVLTF
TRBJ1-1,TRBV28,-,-,TGTGCCAGCAGTTTAGAAGGGTCTGAAGCTTTCTTT,CASSLEGSEAFF
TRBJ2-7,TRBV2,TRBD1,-,TGTGCCAGCAGTGTGGGACAGCCTACCTACGAGCAGTACTTC,CASSVGQPTYEQYF
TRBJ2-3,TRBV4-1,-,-,TGCGCCAGCAGCCAACCCAGGGACACGCAGTATTTT,CASSQPRDTQYF
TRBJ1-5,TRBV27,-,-,TGTGCCAGTAAGCCCGAATGGGGGAGCAATCAGCCCCAGCATTTT,CASKPEWGSNQPQHF
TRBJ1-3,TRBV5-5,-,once,TGTGCCAGCAGCTCCGACAGGTACTCTGGAAACACCATATATTTT,CASSSDRYSGNTIYF
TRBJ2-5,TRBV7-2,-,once,TGTGCCAGCAGCTTCGCGCTGGGGGAGACCCAGTACTTC,CASSFALGETQYF
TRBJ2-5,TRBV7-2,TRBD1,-,TGTGCCAGCAGCTCCTGGACAGGGGGCGAGGAGACCCAGTACTTC,CASSSWTGGEETQYF
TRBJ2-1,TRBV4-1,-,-,TGCGCCAGCAGCCAAGGGCCACGGGCGGGAAATGAGCAGTTCTTC,CASSQGPRAGNEQFF
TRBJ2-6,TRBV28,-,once,TGTGCCAGCAGTTCGACGACAGGTCGAGGGGCTCTGGGGGCCAACGTCCTGACTTTC,CASSSTTGRGALGANVLTF
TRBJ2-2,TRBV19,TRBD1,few,TGTGCCAGTAGTATAAGGGGACAGGGGGTCGACACCGGGGAGCTGTTTTTT,CASSIRGQGVDTGELFF
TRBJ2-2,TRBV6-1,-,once,TGTGCCAGCAGTGAGGGGGTAGCGTTCACCGGGGAGCTGTTTTTT,CASSEGVAFTGELFF
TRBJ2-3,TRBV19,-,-,TGTGCCAGTTCGAGCGGGCCTAGCACAGATACGCAGTATTTT,CASSSGPSTDTQYF
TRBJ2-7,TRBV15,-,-,TGTGCCACCAGCAGAGCCGCATCCGAGCAGTACTTC,CATSRAASEQYF
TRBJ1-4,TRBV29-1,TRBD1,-,TGCAGCGTTGAAGATCCAGGACAGGGGGGTGAAAAACTGTTTTTT,CSVEDPGQGGEKLFF
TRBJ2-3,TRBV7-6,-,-,TGTGCCAGCAGCAAAAACTACAGGGCCCCTGCGCCGGATACGCAGTATTTT,CASSKNYRAPAPDTQYF
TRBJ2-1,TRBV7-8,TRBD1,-,TGTGCCAGCAGCGCAAACCCGCCGGGACAGGGGTGGCATGAGCAGTTCTTC,CASSANPPGQGWHEQFF
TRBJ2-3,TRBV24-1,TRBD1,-,TGTGCCACCAACAGGGGCCGAGGCACAGATACGCAGTATTTT,CATNRGRGTDTQYF
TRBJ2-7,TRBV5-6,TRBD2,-,TGTGCCAGCAGCTTCCCGACTAGCGGGAACGTACTACGAGAGCAGTACTTC,CASSFPTSGNVLREQYF
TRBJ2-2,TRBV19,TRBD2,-,TGTGCCAGTAGTATCCGGGCGGGAGTGAACACCGGGGAGCTGTTTTTT,CASSIRAGVNTGELFF
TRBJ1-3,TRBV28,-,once,TGTGCCAGCAGTTTATACAGGCCCTCTGGAAACACCATATATTTT,CASSLYRPSGNTIYF
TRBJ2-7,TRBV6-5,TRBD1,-,TGTGCCAGCAGTTACGGGGACAGGGGACACGAGCAGTACTTC,CASSYGDRGHEQYF
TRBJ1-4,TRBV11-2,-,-,TGTGCCAGCAGCTTAGCCAGGGTTGCAGAAAAACTGTTTTTT,CASSLARVAEKLFF
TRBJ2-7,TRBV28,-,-,TGTGCCAGCAGTCCGCGGGACTGGACCTACGAGCAGTACTTC,CASSPRDWTYEQYF
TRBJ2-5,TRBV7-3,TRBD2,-,TGTGCCAGCAGCTTATACTCAGGACTAGGAGAGACCCAGTACTTC,CASSLYSGLGETQYF
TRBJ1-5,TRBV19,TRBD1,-,TGTGCCAGTAGGAGGACAGGGGATCAGCCCCAGCATTTT,CASRRTGDQPQHF
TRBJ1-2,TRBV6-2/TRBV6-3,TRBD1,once,TGTGCCAGCAGCAGACAGGGAAACTATGGCTACACCTTC,CASSRQGNYGYTF
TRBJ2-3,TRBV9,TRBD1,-,TGTGCCAGCAGCGTGACAGGGGGCTCCCATGGCACAGATACGCAGTATTTT,CASSVTGGSHGTDTQYF
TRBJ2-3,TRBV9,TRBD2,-,TGTGCCAGCAGCTTGGGACTATTCAGCACAGATACGCAGTATTTT,CASSLGLFSTDTQYF
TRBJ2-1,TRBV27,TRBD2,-,TGTGCCAGCAGAGAACTAGCGGGTTACAATGAGCAGTTCTTC,CASRELAGYNEQFF
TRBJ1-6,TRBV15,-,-,TGTGCCACCAGCCGCGAGGGGAAAAATTCACCCCTCCACTTT,CATSREGKNSPLHF
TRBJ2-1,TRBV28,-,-,TGTGCCAGCAGTCACCCAGCGCAGAACAATGAGCAGTTCTTC,CASSHPAQNNEQFF
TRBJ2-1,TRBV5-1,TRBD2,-,TGCGCCAGCAGCTTGGGGGGACTAGCGGGAGTGAATGAGCAGTTCTTC,CASSLGGLAGVNEQFF
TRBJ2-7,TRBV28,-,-,TGTGCCAGCGGCGAACGACCCTACGAGCAGTACTTC,CASGERPYEQYF
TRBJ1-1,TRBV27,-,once,TGTGCCAGCAGTTTAGAGGGTAGGAGCACTGAAGCTTTCTTT,CASSLEGRSTEAFF
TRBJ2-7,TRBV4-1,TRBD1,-,TGCGCCAGCAGCCTAATACAGGGGTTGGGCGAGCAGTACTTC,CASSLIQGLGEQYF